The present T cell receptor (beta chain) was sequenced within a study of blood T cell repertoires in COVID-19. Original analysis: Nucleated cell counts were estimated from reference gene primer amplification. Libraries were prepared by immunoSEQ multiplex PCR; TCRdb keeps only in-frame clonotypes and omits some of them. The V and J calls and the clone size are those of that table, but D and trimming were determined from the DNA. Of around 170,000 clones in the sample, about four fifths were seen once. The CDR3 is made up of 17 amino acids. Trimming took 0 bases from V and 0 from J, leaving 15 bases between them.

The clonotype comes from a man between 65 and 85 years old who had recovered from COVID-19. The chain joins TRBV5-3 to TRBJ1-1; D uncertain. TRBV5-3 is noted as an ORF with a role that remains uncertain. Sequencing used peripheral blood. The CDR3: CARSLAGAEFMNTEAFF. The CDR3 coding sequence is TGTGCCAGAAGCTTGGCCGGCGCGGAGTTCATGAACACTGAAGCTTTCTTT.